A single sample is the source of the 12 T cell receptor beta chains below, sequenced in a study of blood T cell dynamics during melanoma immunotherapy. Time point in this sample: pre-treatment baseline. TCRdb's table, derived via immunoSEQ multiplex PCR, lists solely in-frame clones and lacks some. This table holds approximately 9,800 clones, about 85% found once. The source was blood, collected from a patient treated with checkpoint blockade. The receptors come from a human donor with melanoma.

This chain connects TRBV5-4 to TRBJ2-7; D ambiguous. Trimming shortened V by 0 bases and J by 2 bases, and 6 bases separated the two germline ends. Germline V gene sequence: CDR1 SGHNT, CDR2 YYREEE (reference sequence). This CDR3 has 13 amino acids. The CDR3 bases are TGTGCCAGCAGCTTGGACAGTGCCTACGAGCAGTACTTC. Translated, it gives CASSLDSAYEQYF.

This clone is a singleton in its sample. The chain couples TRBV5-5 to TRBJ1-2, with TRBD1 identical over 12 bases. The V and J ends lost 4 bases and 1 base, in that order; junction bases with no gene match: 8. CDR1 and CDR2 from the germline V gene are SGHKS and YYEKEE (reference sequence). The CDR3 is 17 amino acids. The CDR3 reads CASSPGTGGNSNYGYTF. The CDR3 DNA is TGTGCCAGCAGCCCCGGGACAGGGGGCAATAGTAACTATGGCTACACCTTC.

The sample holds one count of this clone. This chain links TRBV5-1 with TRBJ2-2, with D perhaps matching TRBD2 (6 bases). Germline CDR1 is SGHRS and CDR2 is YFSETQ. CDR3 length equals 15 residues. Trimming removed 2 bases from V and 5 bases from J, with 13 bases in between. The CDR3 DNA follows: TGCGCCAGCAGCTTAGAGGCGGGGTCTACCGGGGAGCTGTTTTTT. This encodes CASSLEAGSTGELFF.

This chain's CDR3 is CASSLGLAGGHNTDTQYF. CDR3 in DNA: TGTGCCAGCAGCTTGGGGCTAGCGGGGGGCCACAACACAGATACGCAGTATTTT. V is TRBV5-6 and J is TRBJ2-3; the match to TRBD2 covers 11 bases. This CDR3 is built from 18 residues. Germline lookup yields CDR1 SGHDT and CDR2 YYEEEE. Trimming removed 0 bases from V and 2 bases from J; junction bases left unmatched: 8.

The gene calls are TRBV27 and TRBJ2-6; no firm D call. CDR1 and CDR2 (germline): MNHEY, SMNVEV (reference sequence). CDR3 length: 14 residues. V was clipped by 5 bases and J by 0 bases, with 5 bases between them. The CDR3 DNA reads TGTGCCAGCAGTGGATACTCTGGGGCCAACGTCCTGACTTTC. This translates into CASSGYSGANVLTF.

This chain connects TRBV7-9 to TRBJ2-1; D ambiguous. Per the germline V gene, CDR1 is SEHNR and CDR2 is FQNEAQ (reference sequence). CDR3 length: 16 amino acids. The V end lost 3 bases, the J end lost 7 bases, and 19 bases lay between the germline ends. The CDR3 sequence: CASSLVLFGSGNEQFF. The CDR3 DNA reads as TGTGCCAGCAGCTTGGTGCTTTTTGGGTCTGGGAATGAGCAGTTCTTC.

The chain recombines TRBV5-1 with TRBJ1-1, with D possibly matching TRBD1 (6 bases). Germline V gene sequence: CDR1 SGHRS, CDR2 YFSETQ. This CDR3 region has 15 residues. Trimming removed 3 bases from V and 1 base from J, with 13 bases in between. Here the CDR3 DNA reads TGCGCCAGCAGCTGGAGCGGACAGAGGAACACTGAAGCTTTCTTT. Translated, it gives CASSWSGQRNTEAFF.

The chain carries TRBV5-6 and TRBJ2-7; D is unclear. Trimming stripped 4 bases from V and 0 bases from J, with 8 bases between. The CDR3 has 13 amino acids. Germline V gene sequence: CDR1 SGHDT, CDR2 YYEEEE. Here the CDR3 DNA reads TGTGCCAGCAGCCTACTCGCCTCCTACGAGCAGTACTTC. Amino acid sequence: CASSLLASYEQYF.

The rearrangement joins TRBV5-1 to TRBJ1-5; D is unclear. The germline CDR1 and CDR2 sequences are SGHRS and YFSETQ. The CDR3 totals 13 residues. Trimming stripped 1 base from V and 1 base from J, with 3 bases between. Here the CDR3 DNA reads TGCGCCAGCAGCTTGCTGAGCAATCAGCCCCAGCATTTT. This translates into CASSLLSNQPQHF.

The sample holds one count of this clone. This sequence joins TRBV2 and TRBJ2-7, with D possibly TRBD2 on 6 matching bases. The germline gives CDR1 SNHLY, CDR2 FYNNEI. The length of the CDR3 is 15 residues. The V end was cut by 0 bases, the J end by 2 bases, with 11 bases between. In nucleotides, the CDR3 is TGTGCCAGCAGTGAAGCTTGGGGGGTTGCCTACGAGCAGTACTTC. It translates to CASSEAWGVAYEQYF.

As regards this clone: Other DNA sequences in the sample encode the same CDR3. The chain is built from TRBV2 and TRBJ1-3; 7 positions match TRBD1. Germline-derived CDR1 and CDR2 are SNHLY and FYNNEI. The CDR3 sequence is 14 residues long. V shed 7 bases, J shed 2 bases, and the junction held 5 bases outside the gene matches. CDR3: CASIAGGPGNTIYF. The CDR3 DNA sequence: TGTGCCAGCATTGCAGGGGGGCCTGGAAACACCATATATTTT.

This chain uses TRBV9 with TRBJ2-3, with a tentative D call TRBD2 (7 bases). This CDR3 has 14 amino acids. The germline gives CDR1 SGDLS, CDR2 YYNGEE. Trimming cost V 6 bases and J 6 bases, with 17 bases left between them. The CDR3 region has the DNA TGTGCCAGCACCCTAGGGGGGGTTTGGGATACGCAGTATTTT. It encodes CASTLGGVWDTQYF.